Shown below are 24 T cell receptor beta chains from a single sample sequenced in a study of blood T cell repertoires in COVID-19. Here immunoSEQ multiplex PCR was the method, and the copy in TCRdb shows in-frame clones only, minus some. Here the sample spans fewer than 60,000 clones, roughly four fifths being singletons. Sequencing used peripheral blood. Receptor source: a man in his 60s with COVID-19, enrolled during active disease.

The V call is TRBV5-1, the J call TRBJ2-3; 7 nucleotides align to TRBD1. The J segment lost 4 bases and the V segment lost 4 bases, leaving 9 bases of the junction unmatched. The CDR3 covers 15 residues. Per germline, CDR1 SGHRS and CDR2 YFSETQ. The CDR3 sequence: CASSTWDRGADTQYF. The DNA for the CDR3 is TGCGCCAGCAGCACCTGGGACAGAGGGGCAGATACGCAGTATTTT.

This chain joins TRBV29-1 and TRBJ1-1, with no clear D. Germline CDR1 and CDR2: SQVTM and ANQGSEA. The CDR3 runs 12 residues. V lost 4 bases and J lost 0, with 6 bases in between. This CDR3 reads CSVGGVNTEAFF. In nucleotides, the CDR3 is TGCAGCGTTGGGGGAGTGAACACTGAAGCTTTCTTT.

V and J are TRBV7-2 and TRBJ2-5; a weak D match, TRBD2 (5 bases). Germline CDR1 is SGHTA and CDR2 is FQGNSA. Trimming took 10 bases from V and 2 from J, leaving 14 bases between them. The CDR3 contains 13 residues. The CDR3 DNA reads TGTGCCACCCAAAGGAGAGGGCAAGAGACCCAGTACTTC. Its translation: CATQRRGQETQYF.

The chain recombines TRBV28 with TRBJ1-1, with 9 bases matching TRBD1. With 5 bases clipped from V and 4 bases from J, the junction kept 8 bases outside the gene matches. The CDR3 totals 15 residues. CDR1 and CDR2 from the germline V gene are MDHEN and SYDVKM. For the CDR3, the DNA is TGTGCCAGCAGTCCTTACAGGGGGCGGGGCACTGAAGCTTTCTTT. Its translation is CASSPYRGRGTEAFF.

The chain has TRBV30 and TRBJ2-2; D may be TRBD1 (6 bases). This CDR3 is built from 15 residues. The germline V gene encodes CDR1 GTSNPN and CDR2 SVGIG (reference sequence). Trimming pared 2 bases from V and 4 bases from J, leaving 14 bases between. CDR3 sequence reads: CAWSKDRTSTGELFF. The CDR3 coding sequence is TGTGCCTGGAGTAAAGACAGGACAAGCACCGGGGAGCTGTTTTTT. The complete variable domain, with remaining parts taken from reference TRBV30 and TRBJ2-2, reads SQTIHQWPATLVQPVGSPLSLECTVEGTSNPNLYWYRQAAGRGLQLLFYSVGIGQISSEVPQNLSASRPQDRQFILSSKKLLLSDSGFYLCAWSKDRTSTGELFFGEGSRLTVL.

V usage is TRBV6-1 and J usage is TRBJ2-7, with a possible D match to TRBD1 (6 bases). This CDR3 contains 14 residues. The germline V and J ends were trimmed by 3 bases and 2 bases, with 11 bases remaining between them. Germline CDR1 MNHNS, CDR2 SASEGT. This CDR3 is CASSDIQGAYEQYF. The CDR3 coding sequence is TGTGCCAGCAGTGACATACAGGGAGCCTACGAGCAGTACTTC.

CDR3 nucleotides: TGTGCCAGCAGCTCGACCGGGAACCGAAATGAGCAGTTCTTC. It specifies CASSSTGNRNEQFF. This rearrangement joins TRBV11-1 to TRBJ2-1; perhaps TRBD2 as D (5 bases). This CDR3 is built from 14 residues. CDR1 SGHAT and CDR2 FQDESV come from the germline V gene (reference sequence). Deletions cut 4 bases from V and 7 bases from J, with 14 bases between. Complete variable domain (other parts from reference TRBV11-1 and TRBJ2-1): EAEVAQSPRYKITEKSQAVAFWCDPISGHATLYWYRQILGQGPELLVQFQDESVVDDSQLPKDRFSAERLKGVDSTLKIQPAELGDSAMYLCASSSTGNRNEQFFGPGTRLTVL.

This sequence joins TRBV3-1 (or the pseudogene TRBV3-2) and TRBJ2-7; 7 nucleotides agree with TRBD2. Trimming took 0 bases from V and 2 from J; bases not matched to a gene: 22. The CDR3 covers 21 residues. Germline V gene data show CDR1 as LGHDT and CDR2 as YNNKEL (reference sequence). As DNA, the CDR3 is TGTGCCAGCAGCCAAGACGGCAGGGTACACGTGCGGGAGCGTGAAACCTACGAGCAGTACTTC. Its translation is CASSQDGRVHVRERETYEQYF.

V usage is TRBV5-1 and J usage is TRBJ2-7; 10 bases map to TRBD1. CDR1 is SGHRS and CDR2 is YFSETQ in the germline V gene. V was pared by 7 bases and J by 5 bases, with 12 bases of the junction left unmatched. The CDR3 runs 15 residues. DNA for the CDR3: TGCGCCAGCGGCCCTGGACAGGGGGTATGGGACGAGCAGTACTTC. It yields the protein CASGPGQGVWDEQYF.

This clone was observed a handful of times. This chain joins TRBV2 and TRBJ1-4; 10 bases fit TRBD1. This CDR3 is built from 19 residues. Germline V lookup: CDR1 SNHLY, CDR2 FYNNEI. The V and J ends lost 8 bases and 8 bases, in that order; junction bases with no gene match: 23. The CDR3 nucleotides read TGTGCCAGCTACGGACTCCGGGACAGGGGTTTTTCCTTTGCCGAAAAACTGTTTTTT. It is translated as CASYGLRDRGFSFAEKLFF.

The chain joins TRBV12-3 or TRBV12-4 to TRBJ2-1, with 7 bases aligning to TRBD2. The CDR3 has 13 residues. V shed 6 bases and J 11 bases; nucleotides not matched to a gene: 10. The CDR3 is CASSSNGDYKQFF. CDR3 sequence (DNA): TGTGCCAGCAGCTCTAACGGGGACTACAAGCAGTTCTTC.

The chain combines TRBV2 with TRBJ1-2; the D gene is possibly TRBD1 (6 bases). V lost 7 bases, J lost 1 base, and 13 bases lay in between. Germline V gene sequence: CDR1 SNHLY, CDR2 FYNNEI. CDR3 length equals 14 residues. The CDR3 loop reads CASTRTELNYGYTF. The CDR3 DNA reads as TGTGCCAGCACCAGGACAGAGCTTAACTATGGCTACACCTTC.

This chain joins TRBV7-3 and TRBJ2-2, with D possibly TRBD1 on 5 matching bases. The CDR3 is 14 residues long. V dropped 5 bases and J dropped 6 bases, with 13 bases sitting between them. Germline CDR1 is SGHTA and CDR2 is FQGTGA. The CDR3 nucleotides read TGTGCCAGCAGCGCCCAGGGTTCCCCCGGGGAGCTGTTTTTT. It translates to CASSAQGSPGELFF. Looking up the rest from reference TRBV7-3 and TRBJ2-2 gives the full variable domain: GAGVSQTPSNKVTEKGKYVELRCDPISGHTALYWYRQSLGQGPEFLIYFQGTGAADDSGLPNDRFFAVRPEGSVSTLKIQRTERGDSAVYLCASSAQGSPGELFFGEGSRLTVL.

This chain uses TRBV7-9 with TRBJ1-4, with TRBD1 matching over 7 bases. CDR3 length: 15 amino acids. CDR1 SEHNR and CDR2 FQNEAQ come from the germline V gene (reference sequence). Unmatched junction bases numbered 5, after V lost 2 bases and J lost 5 bases. CDR3 nucleotides: TGTGCCAGCAGCTTACCGGGACAGACAAATGAAAAACTGTTTTTT. It yields the protein CASSLPGQTNEKLFF.

This sequence joins TRBV12-5 and TRBJ2-1, with D perhaps matching TRBD2 (7 bases). The ends were cut back, 0 bases at V and 6 bases at J, with 15 bases in the middle. Germline V gene sequence: CDR1 LGHNT, CDR2 FRNRAP. This CDR3 is built from 16 residues. The CDR3 DNA reads TGTGCTAGTGGTTTGGTCGGAGGGGGGGGATCCAATGAGCAGTTCTTC. It yields the protein CASGLVGGGGSNEQFF.

The chain joins TRBV15 to TRBJ1-5, with D possibly matching TRBD1 (5 bases). V shed 0 bases and J shed 1 base, with 7 bases lying between them. This CDR3 region has 15 residues. Germline CDR1 reads LNHNV; CDR2 reads YYDKDF (reference sequence). The CDR3 is CATSRDGGSNQPQHF. As DNA, the CDR3 is TGTGCCACCAGCAGAGATGGGGGGAGCAATCAGCCCCAGCATTTT. Full variable domain (outside the CDR3, taken from reference TRBV15 and TRBJ1-5): DAMVIQNPRYQVTQFGKPVTLSCSQTLNHNVMYWYQQKSSQAPKLLFHYYDKDFNNEADTPDNFQSRRPNTSFCFLDIRSPGLGDTAMYLCATSRDGGSNQPQHFGDGTRLSIL.

CDR3: CASSPRHPLQFF. The CDR3 region has the DNA TGCGCCAGCAGCCCGCGTCATCCTTTGCAGTTCTTC. This chain links TRBV4-1 with TRBJ2-1; no clear D. Germline loops: CDR1 MGHRA, CDR2 YSYEKL. Trimming pared 4 bases from V and 12 bases from J, leaving 13 bases between. This CDR3 is 12 amino acids long.

This chain joins TRBV5-1 and TRBJ2-2; 14 positions agree with TRBD2. This CDR3 is built from 15 residues. V was clipped by 3 bases and J by 9 bases; unmatched bases: 4. Germline CDR1 SGHRS, CDR2 YFSETQ. CDR3 DNA sequence: TGCGCCAGCAGCTCAGGGACTAGCGGGAGACGGGAGCTGTTTTTT. Residues: CASSSGTSGRRELFF. The complete variable domain, with remaining parts taken from reference TRBV5-1 and TRBJ2-2, reads KAGVTQTPRYLIKTRGQQVTLSCSPISGHRSVSWYQQTPGQGLQFLFEYFSETQRNKGNFPGRFSGRQFSNSRSEMNVSTLELGDSALYLCASSSGTSGRRELFFGEGSRLTVL.

The chain recombines TRBV4-3 with TRBJ1-1, with D possibly being TRBD1 (5 bases). The CDR3 loop spans 15 amino acids. Germline V gives CDR1 LGHNA, CDR2 YSLEER. With 4 bases removed from V and 4 bases from J, the gap between germline ends came to 16 bases. The CDR3: CASSRSQAQGTEAFF. In nucleotides, the CDR3 is TGCGCCAGCAGCCGATCACAGGCCCAGGGCACTGAAGCTTTCTTT.

A remark on this clone: Relative to the germline gene, one junction end is altered; a read error may explain this. The rearrangement uses TRBV7-7 and TRBJ2-5; 7 nucleotides line up with TRBD2. This CDR3 is 17 amino acids long. Germline V CDR1 and CDR2: SSHAT, FNYEAQ (reference sequence). CDR3: CASSAGPGREGQETQYF. The CDR3 DNA follows: TGTGCTAGCAGCGCCGGCCCCGGCAGGGAGGGCCAAGAGACCCAGTACTTC.

The CDR3 protein is CASSLSLGNTIYF. Written as DNA, the CDR3 is TGTGCCAGCAGTTTAAGTCTCGGGAACACCATATATTTT. V usage is TRBV12-3 or TRBV12-4 and J usage is TRBJ1-3; D gene uncertain. The length of the CDR3 is 13 residues. The V and J ends lost 2 bases and 7 bases respectively, with 9 bases between them.

J is TRBJ2-4 and V is TRBV7-9; a weak D match, TRBD2 (6 bases). Deletions cut 8 bases from V and 1 base from J, with 18 bases between. The CDR3 runs 16 residues. Germline CDR1 and CDR2: SEHNR and FQNEAQ (reference sequence). The CDR3 spells CASSKGGDSAKNIQYF. The CDR3 bases are TGTGCCAGCTCGAAGGGAGGCGACTCGGCCAAAAACATTCAGTACTTC. Full variable domain (remainder filled in from reference TRBV7-9 and TRBJ2-4): DTGVSQNPRHKITKRGQNVTFRCDPISEHNRLYWYRQTLGQGPEFLTYFQNEAQLEKSRLLSDRFSAERPKGSFSTLEIQRTEQGDSAMYLCASSKGGDSAKNIQYFGAGTRLSVL.

The J gene is TRBJ2-3, the V gene TRBV5-1; no clear D. The length of the CDR3 is 16 residues. With 3 bases removed from V and 2 bases from J, the gap between germline ends came to 16 bases. The germline V gene encodes CDR1 SGHRS and CDR2 YFSETQ. Here the CDR3 reads CASSSPPGVTTDTQYF. CDR3 nucleotides: TGCGCCAGCAGCTCTCCGCCGGGTGTCACCACAGATACGCAGTATTTT.

The chain couples TRBV13 to TRBJ2-7, with 8 positions matching TRBD1. CDR1 is PRHDT, CDR2 FYEKMQ, per germline (reference sequence). The CDR3 is 14 amino acids. V was pared by 7 bases and J by 3 bases, with 8 bases of the junction left unmatched. In nucleotides, the CDR3 is TGTGCCAGCACCTACGGGACAGGAGACTACGAGCAGTACTTC. Protein sequence: CASTYGTGDYEQYF.